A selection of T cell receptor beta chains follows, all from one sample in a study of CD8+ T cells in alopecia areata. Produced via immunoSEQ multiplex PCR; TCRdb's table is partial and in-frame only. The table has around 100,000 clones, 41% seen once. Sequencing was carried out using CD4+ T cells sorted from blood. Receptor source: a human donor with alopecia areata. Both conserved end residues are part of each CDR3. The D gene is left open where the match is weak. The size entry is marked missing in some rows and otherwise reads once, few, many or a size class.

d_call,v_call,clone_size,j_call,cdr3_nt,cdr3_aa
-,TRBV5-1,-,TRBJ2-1,TGCGCCAGCAGCCCCGGGACTCACGGTTCCTACAATGAGCAGTTCTTC,CASSPGTHGSYNEQFF
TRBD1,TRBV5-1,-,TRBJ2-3,TGCGCCAGCAGCTTCGTAGGACAGGGCACAGATACGCAGTATTTT,CASSFVGQGTDTQYF
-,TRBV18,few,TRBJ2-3,TGTGCCAGCTCACCAGAGGGGTGGCAGACAGACACAGATACGCAGTATTTT,CASSPEGWQTDTDTQYF
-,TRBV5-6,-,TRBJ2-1,TGTGCCAGCAGCTTCGCAGCAGGGCCCTACAATGAGCAGTTCTTC,CASSFAAGPYNEQFF
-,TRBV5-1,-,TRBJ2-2,TGCGCCAGCAGCTTACAGGGATTCGGCGGGGAGCTGTTTTTT,CASSLQGFGGELFF
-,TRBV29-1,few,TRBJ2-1,TGCAGCGTCTCCCAGGGGACGACGGGGGGTGAGCAGTTCTTC,CSVSQGTTGGEQFF
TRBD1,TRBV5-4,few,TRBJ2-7,TGTGCCAGCAGCTTGGACAGGGGAAGCGAGCAGTACTTC,CASSLDRGSEQYF
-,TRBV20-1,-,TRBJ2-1,TGCAGTGCTAGAGTTGTGGGTGGGCAGTTCTTC,CSARVVGGQFF
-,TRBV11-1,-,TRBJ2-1,TGTGCCAGTTCGGGCTCCGTACGGGACTTCAACTACAATGAGCAGTTCTTC,CASSGSVRDFNYNEQFF
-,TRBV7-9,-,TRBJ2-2,TGTGCCAGCAGCAAAGGGACGGCTTATGTGAACACCGGGGAGCTGTTTTTT,CASSKGTAYVNTGELFF
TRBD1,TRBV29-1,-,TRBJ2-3,TGCAGCGTTAGGACAGGGGCGGCAGATACGCAGTATTTT,CSVRTGAADTQYF
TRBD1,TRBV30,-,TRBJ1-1,TGTGCCTGGAGTGTATTCCTGCCGGCAGGGGGCTCGGACACTGAAGCTTTCTTT,CAWSVFLPAGGSDTEAFF
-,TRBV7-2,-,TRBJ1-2,TGTGCCAGCAGCCGACCACAGGGCTATGGCTACACCTTC,CASSRPQGYGYTF
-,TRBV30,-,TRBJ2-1,TGTGCCTGGATCGTAAAGGGTACGGGAGAATACAATGAGCAGTTCTTC,CAWIVKGTGEYNEQFF
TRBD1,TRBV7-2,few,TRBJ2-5,TGTGCCAGCAGCTTAATGGGACAGGGGGCTCAAGAGACCCAGTACTTC,CASSLMGQGAQETQYF
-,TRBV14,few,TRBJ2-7,TGTGCCAGCAGCCAAGAAGGGCGGAGCTCCTACGAGCAGTACTTC,CASSQEGRSSYEQYF
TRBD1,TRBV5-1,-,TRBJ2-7,TGCGCCAGCAGCCCCGGACAGGGGTTCGGGCACGAGCAGTACTTC,CASSPGQGFGHEQYF
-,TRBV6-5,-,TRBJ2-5,TGTGCCAGCAGTTACTTCCTACACGGACCCGAAGAGACCCAGTACTTC,CASSYFLHGPEETQYF
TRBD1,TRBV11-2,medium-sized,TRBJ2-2,TGTGCCAGCAGCATAGGGACAGGGGCCCTGAACACCGGGGAGCTGTTTTTT,CASSIGTGALNTGELFF
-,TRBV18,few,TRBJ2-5,TGTGCCAGCTCATCTGAAGCCGAGACCCAGTACTTC,CASSSEAETQYF
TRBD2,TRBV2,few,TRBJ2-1,TGTGCCAGCAGAGGGACTAGCGGACACAATGAGCAGTTCTTC,CASRGTSGHNEQFF
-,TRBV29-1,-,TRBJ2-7,TGCAGCGTTCGACAGGCCTACGAGCAGTACTTC,CSVRQAYEQYF
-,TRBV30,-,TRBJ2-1,TGTGCCTGGGAATCGGGACCAAACTGGAGTGAGCAGTTCTTC,CAWESGPNWSEQFF
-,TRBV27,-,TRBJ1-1,TGTGCCAGCAGTTCACATACAGGTTTAGAAGCTTTCTTT,CASSSHTGLEAFF
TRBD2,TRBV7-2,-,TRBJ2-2,TGTGCCAGCAGCTCCCGGGGACTAGCGGGAAACACCGGGGAGCTGTTTTTT,CASSSRGLAGNTGELFF
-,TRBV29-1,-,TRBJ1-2,TGCAGCGGCCGCGTCGGCGCTTTCTATGGCTACACCTTC,CSGRVGAFYGYTF